This T cell receptor (beta chain) appears in the sequencing data of a study of blood T cells in healthy people across ages. The study, taken as a whole, reports: Unsorted PBMCs prevented conclusive naive versus antigen-experienced comparison.

Per-sample PBMC isolation yielded at least 6.5 million cells. A second PCR, run for roughly 6 to 11 cycles, used a sample-barcoded 5' primer plus a J-beta primer mix. TCRdb reprocessed the 5' RACE reads via MiXCR and lists one record per CDR3 protein. The table includes 1.5 million to 2 million distinct CDR3 sequences, 40% to 55% detected once. Comments on this clonotype: Its antigen is not known.

Trimming shortened V by 8 bases and J by 2 bases, and 16 bases separated the two germline ends. CDR1 SEHNR and CDR2 FQNEAQ come from the germline V gene (reference sequence). The CDR3 extends over 14 amino acids. The sequenced material came from blood. This rearrangement joins TRBV7-9 to TRBJ2-7, with a possible D match to TRBD1 (5 bases). The sequence derives from a woman aged 40 to 55 in good health. The CDR3 nucleotides read TGTGCCAGCTCTCTTACACAGGCACCCTACGAGCAGTACTTC. Amino acid sequence: CASSLTQAPYEQYF.